A selection of T cell receptor beta chains follows, all from one sample in a study of blood T cell repertoires in COVID-19. Clones were read by immunoSEQ multiplex PCR, and TCRdb kept only the in-frame ones, dropping some. In the table there are around 100,000 clones, roughly 90% of which are singletons. Sequencing was done on a sample of peripheral blood. These receptors were obtained from an elderly woman in a cohort sampled during active COVID-19. Each CDR3 is given with its conserved first and last residue. Fields, in order: J gene, clone size, D gene, V gene, CDR3 DNA, CDR3 protein. D genes are given only for firm matches. Size is omitted from some rows. Given values are once, few, many or a class for expanded clones.

J gene: TRBJ2-7
clone size: NA
D gene: NA
V gene: TRBV21-1
CDR3 DNA: TGTGCCAGCAGCATAACGGGACTAGCCCTTTTGTACGAGCAGTACTTC
CDR3 protein: CASSITGLALLYEQYF

J gene: TRBJ1-1
clone size: NA
D gene: NA
V gene: TRBV9
CDR3 DNA: TGTGCCAGCAGCGTAGAACTAGGCATGGGCACTGAAGCTTTCTTT
CDR3 protein: CASSVELGMGTEAFF

J gene: TRBJ1-2
clone size: NA
D gene: NA
V gene: TRBV30
CDR3 DNA: TGTGCCTGGAGTCTGCCAGGGGAAAGCGCTAACTATGGCTACACCTTC
CDR3 protein: CAWSLPGESANYGYTF

J gene: TRBJ2-2
clone size: NA
D gene: TRBD2
V gene: TRBV6-5
CDR3 DNA: TGTGCCAGCAGCCGACTAGCGGGAAACACCGGGGAGCTGTTTTTT
CDR3 protein: CASSRLAGNTGELFF

J gene: TRBJ1-3
clone size: NA
D gene: NA
V gene: TRBV18
CDR3 DNA: TGTGCCAGCTCACCCGGTACGGGGGGCTCTGGAAACACCATATATTTT
CDR3 protein: CASSPGTGGSGNTIYF

J gene: TRBJ1-4
clone size: NA
D gene: NA
V gene: TRBV7-9
CDR3 DNA: TGTGCCAGCAGCTTAGTGCAGGGAAGTGAAAAACTGTTTTTT
CDR3 protein: CASSLVQGSEKLFF

J gene: TRBJ1-2
clone size: once
D gene: NA
V gene: TRBV7-8
CDR3 DNA: TGTGCCAGTTCGGGGGTTAACTATGGCTACACCTTC
CDR3 protein: CASSGVNYGYTF

J gene: TRBJ2-3
clone size: NA
D gene: NA
V gene: TRBV19
CDR3 DNA: TGTGCCAGTAGTCCCAGTAACACAGATACGCAGTATTTT
CDR3 protein: CASSPSNTDTQYF

J gene: TRBJ1-1
clone size: NA
D gene: NA
V gene: TRBV3-1/TRBV3-2
CDR3 DNA: TGTGCCAGCAGCCAAACCACAGGGCGGGCTGAAGCTTTCTTT
CDR3 protein: CASSQTTGRAEAFF

J gene: TRBJ1-1
clone size: NA
D gene: TRBD1
V gene: TRBV19
CDR3 DNA: TGTGCCAGTAGTATCACAGGGGATGACACTGAAGCTTTCTTT
CDR3 protein: CASSITGDDTEAFF

J gene: TRBJ1-1
clone size: NA
D gene: NA
V gene: TRBV19
CDR3 DNA: TGTGCCAGTACCCCGGGACAAATGAACACTGAAGCTTTCTTT
CDR3 protein: CASTPGQMNTEAFF

J gene: TRBJ2-7
clone size: NA
D gene: TRBD2
V gene: TRBV7-2
CDR3 DNA: TGTGCCAGCAGCTCGGGACTAGCGGGAGTCTTAGAGCAGTACTTC
CDR3 protein: CASSSGLAGVLEQYF

J gene: TRBJ2-1
clone size: NA
D gene: NA
V gene: TRBV24-1
CDR3 DNA: TGTGCCACCAGTGGGGCAGACGGACTATTTGACTTCTTC
CDR3 protein: CATSGADGLFDFF

J gene: TRBJ2-5
clone size: NA
D gene: NA
V gene: TRBV28
CDR3 DNA: TGTGCCAGCAGTTTATCCGACCAAGAGACCCAGTACTTC
CDR3 protein: CASSLSDQETQYF

J gene: TRBJ2-7
clone size: NA
D gene: TRBD1
V gene: TRBV3-1/TRBV3-2
CDR3 DNA: TGTGCCAGCAGCAAAGCACAGGGGGTCTACGAGCAGTACTTC
CDR3 protein: CASSKAQGVYEQYF

J gene: TRBJ1-2
clone size: NA
D gene: TRBD1
V gene: TRBV5-1
CDR3 DNA: TGCGCCAGCAGCCCCGGGACAGGGGGCTATGGCTACACCTTC
CDR3 protein: CASSPGTGGYGYTF

J gene: TRBJ2-7
clone size: NA
D gene: NA
V gene: TRBV5-1
CDR3 DNA: TGCGCCAGCAGGACTACTAGTTCGTATACGGGCGAGCAGTACTTC
CDR3 protein: CASRTTSSYTGEQYF

J gene: TRBJ1-5
clone size: NA
D gene: NA
V gene: TRBV18
CDR3 DNA: TGTGCCAGCTCACCCGACTTGAGGGACTCCATTAATCAGCCCCAGCATTTT
CDR3 protein: CASSPDLRDSINQPQHF

J gene: TRBJ2-7
clone size: NA
D gene: TRBD1
V gene: TRBV5-1
CDR3 DNA: TGCGCCAGCAGCCTCCAAGGGGGCGGCTCCTACGAGCAGTACTTC
CDR3 protein: CASSLQGGGSYEQYF

J gene: TRBJ1-4
clone size: NA
D gene: NA
V gene: TRBV5-1
CDR3 DNA: TGCGCCAGCAGCTTTGGGCGGGATGAAAAACTGTTTTTT
CDR3 protein: CASSFGRDEKLFF

J gene: TRBJ2-2
clone size: few
D gene: NA
V gene: TRBV7-2
CDR3 DNA: TGTGCCAGCAGCGTAGTCGGGGCCGGGGAGCTGTTTTTT
CDR3 protein: CASSVVGAGELFF

J gene: TRBJ1-5
clone size: few
D gene: NA
V gene: TRBV27
CDR3 DNA: TGTGCCAGCAGTTTAGACAGGTTTCAGCCCCAGCATTTT
CDR3 protein: CASSLDRFQPQHF

J gene: TRBJ2-1
clone size: NA
D gene: TRBD2
V gene: TRBV19
CDR3 DNA: TGTGCCAGTAGTATCCTTAGCGGGAGCTCCTACAATGAGCAGTTCTTC
CDR3 protein: CASSILSGSSYNEQFF

J gene: TRBJ1-5
clone size: NA
D gene: NA
V gene: TRBV12-3/TRBV12-4
CDR3 DNA: TGTGCCAGCAATGGGCCCGCAGAGCCCCAGCATTTT
CDR3 protein: CASNGPAEPQHF

J gene: TRBJ2-2
clone size: NA
D gene: TRBD1
V gene: TRBV7-6
CDR3 DNA: TGTGCCATATCCGGGACAGGGGTTGTGAGTGCCGGGGAGCTGTTTTTT
CDR3 protein: CAISGTGVVSAGELFF

J gene: TRBJ1-2
clone size: NA
D gene: NA
V gene: TRBV25-1
CDR3 DNA: TGTGCCAGCAGTGAATATTGGGGGCAGGGCGGTGGCTACACCTTC
CDR3 protein: CASSEYWGQGGGYTF

J gene: TRBJ2-7
clone size: NA
D gene: TRBD2
V gene: TRBV4-1
CDR3 DNA: TGCGCCAGCAGCCAACCGACTAGCGGGAGTTACGAGCAGTACTTC
CDR3 protein: CASSQPTSGSYEQYF

J gene: TRBJ2-5
clone size: NA
D gene: TRBD2
V gene: TRBV28
CDR3 DNA: TGTGCCAGCAGTCCCTCCCCGACTAGCGGGAAACGTTACTTC
CDR3 protein: CASSPSPTSGKRYF

J gene: TRBJ2-1
clone size: NA
D gene: NA
V gene: TRBV14
CDR3 DNA: TGTGCCAGCAGCCGGTGGCATGAGCAGTTCTTC
CDR3 protein: CASSRWHEQFF

J gene: TRBJ2-5
clone size: NA
D gene: NA
V gene: TRBV21-1
CDR3 DNA: TGTGCCAGCAGCACCCCGACGGGAGTCCGGGAGACCCAGTACTTC
CDR3 protein: CASSTPTGVRETQYF

J gene: TRBJ2-1
clone size: NA
D gene: NA
V gene: TRBV18
CDR3 DNA: TGTGCCAGCTCCACCATCTCGGGACTGGGGAATGAGCAGTTCTTC
CDR3 protein: CASSTISGLGNEQFF

J gene: TRBJ2-1
clone size: NA
D gene: NA
V gene: TRBV15
CDR3 DNA: TGTGCCACCAGCAGAGATTTGTCGACGGGACTCTCCAATGAGCAGTTCTTC
CDR3 protein: CATSRDLSTGLSNEQFF

J gene: TRBJ2-5
clone size: NA
D gene: NA
V gene: TRBV30
CDR3 DNA: TGTGCCTTTACCTTGGGGAGGTCAGGAGAGACCCAGTACTTC
CDR3 protein: CAFTLGRSGETQYF

J gene: TRBJ2-3
clone size: NA
D gene: TRBD2
V gene: TRBV2
CDR3 DNA: TGTGCCAGCACCTTGGGGGGGACTACCATCAATACGCAGTATTTT
CDR3 protein: CASTLGGTTINTQYF

J gene: TRBJ1-4
clone size: NA
D gene: TRBD1
V gene: TRBV5-1
CDR3 DNA: TGCGCCAGCAGCTTGGGGACAGGGAACGAAAAACTGTTTTTT
CDR3 protein: CASSLGTGNEKLFF

J gene: TRBJ1-3
clone size: NA
D gene: NA
V gene: TRBV6-1
CDR3 DNA: TGTGCCAGCAGTGAATCGATTAGACAGTTATATTTT
CDR3 protein: CASSESIRQLYF

J gene: TRBJ1-2
clone size: NA
D gene: NA
V gene: TRBV14
CDR3 DNA: TGTGCCAGCAGCCAAGAGGGCCTAACCTACACCTTC
CDR3 protein: CASSQEGLTYTF

J gene: TRBJ1-2
clone size: NA
D gene: TRBD1
V gene: TRBV5-1
CDR3 DNA: TGCGCCAGCAGCCCCGCGACAGGGGCAAGTGGCTACACCTTC
CDR3 protein: CASSPATGASGYTF

J gene: TRBJ1-1
clone size: NA
D gene: TRBD1
V gene: TRBV29-1
CDR3 DNA: TGCAGCGTCGGACAGGGGCGGGAGACTGAAGCTTTCTTT
CDR3 protein: CSVGQGRETEAFF

J gene: TRBJ1-5
clone size: NA
D gene: NA
V gene: TRBV5-5
CDR3 DNA: TGTGCCAGCAGCTCCACCTGGGCCCGTGAGACCCAGCATTTT
CDR3 protein: CASSSTWARETQHF

J gene: TRBJ2-1
clone size: NA
D gene: NA
V gene: TRBV18
CDR3 DNA: TGTGCCAGCTCACCCCGACTAGGTCTTGACGAGCAGTTCTTC
CDR3 protein: CASSPRLGLDEQFF

J gene: TRBJ2-5
clone size: NA
D gene: NA
V gene: TRBV6-2/TRBV6-3
CDR3 DNA: TGTGCCAGCAGTTCGTTCAGGGGTGTGACGTCGGAGACCCAGTACTTC
CDR3 protein: CASSSFRGVTSETQYF

J gene: TRBJ2-5
clone size: NA
D gene: TRBD2
V gene: TRBV5-1
CDR3 DNA: TGCGCCAGCAGCCCGGGACTAGCGGGAGCTCAAGAGACCCAGTACTTC
CDR3 protein: CASSPGLAGAQETQYF

J gene: TRBJ2-1
clone size: once
D gene: TRBD2
V gene: TRBV6-5
CDR3 DNA: TGTGCCAGCACGGGGACTAGTACTGGTGAGCAGTTCTTC
CDR3 protein: CASTGTSTGEQFF

J gene: TRBJ1-3
clone size: NA
D gene: NA
V gene: TRBV19
CDR3 DNA: TGTGCCAGCCGATCCGGGTCAGTTGCCTCTGGAAACACCATATATTTT
CDR3 protein: CASRSGSVASGNTIYF

J gene: TRBJ2-1
clone size: NA
D gene: NA
V gene: TRBV3-1/TRBV3-2
CDR3 DNA: TGTGCCAGCAGCCAAGGAGGTTTTACCCTCAATGAGCAGTTCTTC
CDR3 protein: CASSQGGFTLNEQFF

J gene: TRBJ2-7
clone size: NA
D gene: TRBD2
V gene: TRBV20-1
CDR3 DNA: TGCAGTGCTAGTTTGACTAGCGGGAGCGTCGAGCAGTACTTC
CDR3 protein: CSASLTSGSVEQYF